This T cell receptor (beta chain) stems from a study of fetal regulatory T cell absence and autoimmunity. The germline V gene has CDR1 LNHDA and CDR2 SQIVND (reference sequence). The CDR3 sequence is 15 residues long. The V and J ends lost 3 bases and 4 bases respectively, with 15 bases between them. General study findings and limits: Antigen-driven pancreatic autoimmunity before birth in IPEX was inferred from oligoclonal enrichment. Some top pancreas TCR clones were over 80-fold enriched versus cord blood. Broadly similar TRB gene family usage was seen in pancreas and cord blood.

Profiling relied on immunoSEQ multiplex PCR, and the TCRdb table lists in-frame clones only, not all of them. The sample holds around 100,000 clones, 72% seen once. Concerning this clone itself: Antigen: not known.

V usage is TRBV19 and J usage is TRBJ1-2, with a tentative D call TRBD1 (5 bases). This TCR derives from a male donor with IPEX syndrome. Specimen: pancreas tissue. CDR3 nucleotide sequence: TGTGCCAGTAGTATCTCCGGGGGGTACGGCTATGGCTACACCTTC. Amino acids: CASSISGGYGYGYTF.